Listed below are T cell receptor beta chains from one sample, sequenced in a study of blood T cell repertoires in COVID-19. The data were produced by immunoSEQ multiplex PCR, yet TCRdb's version contains in-frame clones alone and is incomplete. The data hold fewer than 45,000 clones, with approximately 91% observed a single time. Sequencing used peripheral blood. These receptors all stem from a human donor in a cohort sampled during active COVID-19. The CDR3 runs from the conserved cysteine through the conserved F or W. Each record gives: J gene, V gene, clone size, D gene, CDR3 DNA, CDR3 protein. The D gene is left open where the match is weak. Clone sizes are given selectively: once, few, many, or a class where the clone is expanded.

J gene: TRBJ2-1
V gene: TRBV6-2/TRBV6-3
clone size: .
D gene: .
CDR3 DNA: TGTGCCAGCAGTTCCGGCCTCTACTTAGCGAGGAATGAGCAGTTCTTC
CDR3 protein: CASSSGLYLARNEQFF

J gene: TRBJ1-1
V gene: TRBV5-1
clone size: .
D gene: .
CDR3 DNA: TGCGCCAGCAGCTCCACCGGACTGAGTTCCGTGGCTTTCTTT
CDR3 protein: CASSSTGLSSVAFF

J gene: TRBJ2-5
V gene: TRBV12-5
clone size: .
D gene: .
CDR3 DNA: TGTGCTAGTGGTTTGAGTATCAAAGGGGGGACCCAGTACTTC
CDR3 protein: CASGLSIKGGTQYF

J gene: TRBJ1-1
V gene: TRBV7-8
clone size: .
D gene: .
CDR3 DNA: TGTGCCAGCAGCCTAGGGGCAATGAACACTGAAGCTTTCTTT
CDR3 protein: CASSLGAMNTEAFF

J gene: TRBJ1-1
V gene: TRBV10-3
clone size: .
D gene: TRBD1
CDR3 DNA: TGTGCCATCAGAAGGACAGGTGGATTGAACACTGAAGCTTTCTTT
CDR3 protein: CAIRRTGGLNTEAFF

J gene: TRBJ2-3
V gene: TRBV6-5
clone size: .
D gene: TRBD2
CDR3 DNA: TGTGCCAGCAGTTACCAAGCGGGGGAAACAGATACGCAGTATTTT
CDR3 protein: CASSYQAGETDTQYF

J gene: TRBJ1-1
V gene: TRBV14
clone size: .
D gene: TRBD1
CDR3 DNA: TGTGCCAGCAGCCACCCGGGGGACAGCCTGGGTACTGAAGCTTTCTTT
CDR3 protein: CASSHPGDSLGTEAFF

J gene: TRBJ2-7
V gene: TRBV6-2/TRBV6-3
clone size: .
D gene: .
CDR3 DNA: TGTGCCAGCAGTTACTCCGTTTCCTACGAGCAGTACTTC
CDR3 protein: CASSYSVSYEQYF

J gene: TRBJ1-3
V gene: TRBV11-2
clone size: .
D gene: .
CDR3 DNA: TGTGCCAGCAGCTTACCGAGTGGCTCTGGAAACACCATATATTTT
CDR3 protein: CASSLPSGSGNTIYF

J gene: TRBJ2-2
V gene: TRBV6-1
clone size: .
D gene: TRBD1
CDR3 DNA: TGTGCCAGCAGTGAACAGGGGGTAGTCACCGGGGAGCTGTTTTTT
CDR3 protein: CASSEQGVVTGELFF

J gene: TRBJ2-7
V gene: TRBV6-5
clone size: .
D gene: .
CDR3 DNA: TGTGCCAGCAATGGCGGCAGAGACTACGAGCAGTACTTC
CDR3 protein: CASNGGRDYEQYF

J gene: TRBJ2-5
V gene: TRBV11-1
clone size: .
D gene: TRBD1
CDR3 DNA: TGTGCCAGCAGCTTTGGACAGGGCCTACAAGAGACCCAGTACTTC
CDR3 protein: CASSFGQGLQETQYF

J gene: TRBJ1-6
V gene: TRBV6-5
clone size: .
D gene: .
CDR3 DNA: TGTGCCAGCAGAACCTTCGGGAGCTATAATTCACCCCTCCACTTT
CDR3 protein: CASRTFGSYNSPLHF

J gene: TRBJ2-3
V gene: TRBV7-9
clone size: once
D gene: .
CDR3 DNA: TGTGCCAGCAGCTTCCTAGCGACAGATACGCAGTATTTT
CDR3 protein: CASSFLATDTQYF

J gene: TRBJ1-3
V gene: TRBV9
clone size: .
D gene: TRBD1
CDR3 DNA: TGTGCCAGCAGCGTACAGGGGGCGGCTGGAAACACCATATATTTT
CDR3 protein: CASSVQGAAGNTIYF

J gene: TRBJ1-1
V gene: TRBV7-8
clone size: .
D gene: .
CDR3 DNA: TGTGCCAGCAGCCCTGTTTTGAGCGCGGCTTTCTTT
CDR3 protein: CASSPVLSAAFF

J gene: TRBJ2-2
V gene: TRBV6-5
clone size: few
D gene: TRBD1
CDR3 DNA: TGTGCCAGCAGCCCACAGGGGGGCGGGGAGCTGTTTTTT
CDR3 protein: CASSPQGGGELFF

J gene: TRBJ1-2
V gene: TRBV5-6
clone size: .
D gene: .
CDR3 DNA: TGTGCCAGCCGAAACCGACACGTAACTAACTATGGCTACACCTTC
CDR3 protein: CASRNRHVTNYGYTF

J gene: TRBJ1-2
V gene: TRBV5-5
clone size: .
D gene: TRBD1
CDR3 DNA: TGTGCCAGCAGCTACTGGACAGGGAACTATGGCTACACCTTC
CDR3 protein: CASSYWTGNYGYTF

J gene: TRBJ1-4
V gene: TRBV5-4
clone size: once
D gene: TRBD1
CDR3 DNA: TGTGCCAGCAGCTCGCCCGTTGGCCGACAGGGAGGAGGCGAAAAACTGTTTTTT
CDR3 protein: CASSSPVGRQGGGEKLFF

J gene: TRBJ2-7
V gene: TRBV30
clone size: .
D gene: .
CDR3 DNA: TGTGCCTGGAGTGTAGAGACAATCTACTTGGGCTCCTACGAGCAGTACTTC
CDR3 protein: CAWSVETIYLGSYEQYF

J gene: TRBJ2-1
V gene: TRBV18
clone size: .
D gene: .
CDR3 DNA: TGTGCCAGCTCAACCCGTAGCAATGAGCAGTTCTTC
CDR3 protein: CASSTRSNEQFF

J gene: TRBJ1-6
V gene: TRBV7-2
clone size: .
D gene: TRBD1
CDR3 DNA: TGTGCCAGCAGCTTAGGGGGCAGGGGGCGAGGATCACCCCTCCACTTT
CDR3 protein: CASSLGGRGRGSPLHF

J gene: TRBJ2-3
V gene: TRBV5-6
clone size: .
D gene: TRBD2
CDR3 DNA: TGTGCCAGCAGCTTGCAAGCGGGGGCTAGCACAGATACGCAGTATTTT
CDR3 protein: CASSLQAGASTDTQYF

J gene: TRBJ2-2
V gene: TRBV10-2
clone size: .
D gene: .
CDR3 DNA: TGCGCCAGCGGGGACACGCTAAGGGGATACACCGGGGAGCTGTTTTTT
CDR3 protein: CASGDTLRGYTGELFF

J gene: TRBJ1-2
V gene: TRBV6-5
clone size: .
D gene: .
CDR3 DNA: TGTGCCAGCATTCTACAGAGCTATGGCTACACCTTC
CDR3 protein: CASILQSYGYTF

J gene: TRBJ1-4
V gene: TRBV24-1
clone size: .
D gene: TRBD1
CDR3 DNA: TGTGCCACCGTAAGGGACAGGGGGCTTAGTAATGAAAAACTGTTTTTT
CDR3 protein: CATVRDRGLSNEKLFF

J gene: TRBJ2-7
V gene: TRBV15
clone size: once
D gene: .
CDR3 DNA: TGTGCCACCAGCAGAGATCCTGCGTCCTACGAGCAGTACTTC
CDR3 protein: CATSRDPASYEQYF

J gene: TRBJ1-6
V gene: TRBV7-6
clone size: .
D gene: .
CDR3 DNA: TGTGCCAGCAGCTTACGACAGACTAGAAATTCACCCCTCCACTTT
CDR3 protein: CASSLRQTRNSPLHF

J gene: TRBJ2-7
V gene: TRBV23-1
clone size: .
D gene: .
CDR3 DNA: TGCGCCAGCAGTCAATCGTACGGCGGTGAAAGCTCCTACGAGCAGTACTTC
CDR3 protein: CASSQSYGGESSYEQYF

J gene: TRBJ2-3
V gene: TRBV9
clone size: .
D gene: TRBD2
CDR3 DNA: TGTGCCAGCAGCGTTTCAAATGGAGCGGGGGGGTTCACAGATACGCAGTATTTT
CDR3 protein: CASSVSNGAGGFTDTQYF